Shown below are 24 T cell receptor beta chains from a single sample sequenced in a study of T-cell reconstitution after alpha-beta-depleted transplantation in children. The TCRbeta library was prepared with unique molecular identifiers. TCRdb re-analysed the PCR reads in MiXCR, keeping a single row per CDR3 protein. The sample yields a few hundred thousand distinct CDR3 sequences, over 9.5% seen once. This material consisted of PBMCs from the stem cell graft donor, taken from the stem cell graft. The receptors come from a human donor who donated a stem cell graft to a child with SCID.

This clonotype was counted ten times or more. V and J are TRBV6-1 and TRBJ2-1; 9 bases fit TRBD2. V lost 6 bases, J lost 12 bases, and 21 bases stayed unmatched. Germline CDR1 reads MNHNS; CDR2 reads SASEGT. This CDR3 has 17 residues. This CDR3 is CASRKRVAGGYNLAQFF. The CDR3 DNA reads as TGTGCCAGCAGGAAGAGGGTGGCGGGGGGGTATAATCTAGCGCAGTTCTTC.

There are many counts of this clonotype. V and J are TRBV5-1 and TRBJ1-4; a weak D match, TRBD1 (5 bases). V was cut by 0 bases and J by 0 bases, with 9 bases left in between. CDR3 size: 16 residues. In germline, CDR1 is SGHRS, CDR2 YFSETQ. The CDR3 loop reads CASSLDKGTTNEKLFF. CDR3 DNA: TGCGCCAGCAGCTTGGATAAGGGGACAACTAATGAAAAACTGTTTTTT.

This clonotype was counted many times. The V and J genes are TRBV7-9 and TRBJ2-2; possible D gene TRBD2, 6 bases. Germline values: CDR1 SEHNR, CDR2 FQNEAQ (reference sequence). Trimming removed 1 base at V and 1 base at J, with 10 bases between. The CDR3 is 16 residues long. The CDR3 DNA reads TGTGCCAGCAGCTTAGTTGGGGGACTGAACACCGGGGAGCTGTTTTTT. Residues: CASSLVGGLNTGELFF.

This clonotype has at least ten counts. V gene TRBV18 combines with J gene TRBJ1-2; TRBD1 matches at 8 bases. Germline CDR1 KGHSH, CDR2 LQKENI. CDR3 length: 18 amino acids. V lost 3 bases to trimming and J lost 3 bases; unmatched junction nucleotides: 15. Written as DNA, the CDR3 is TGTGCCAGCTCACCTCTGATAACGCGCCCGGGACAGGACTATGGCTACACCTTC. Protein sequence: CASSPLITRPGQDYGYTF.

The chain recombines TRBV7-2 with TRBJ1-2; the D gene is possibly TRBD1 (5 bases). Deletions cut 6 bases from V and 3 bases from J, with 14 bases between. Germline V gene data show CDR1 as SGHTA and CDR2 as FQGNSA. The CDR3 spans 14 residues. The CDR3, as DNA: TGTGCCAGCAGTCCGCACTGGGGGGACTATGGCTACACCTTC. This translates into CASSPHWGDYGYTF.

This clonotype has at least ten counts. This chain uses TRBV7-2 with TRBJ2-3, with no clear D. V gave up 1 base and J gave up 0 bases, with 11 bases separating them. Germline V gene lookup returns CDR1 SGHTA and CDR2 FQGNSA. The CDR3 totals 16 residues. The CDR3 sequence: CASSLVGPPSTDTQYF. CDR3 nucleotide sequence: TGTGCCAGCAGCTTAGTTGGCCCACCAAGCACAGATACGCAGTATTTT.

This clonotype was counted at least ten times. The genes are TRBV20-1 and TRBJ1-1; no clear D gene. The CDR3 sequence is 11 residues long. Trimming stripped 6 bases from V and 1 base from J, with 6 bases between. Per germline, CDR1 DFQATT and CDR2 SNEGSKA (reference sequence). The DNA of the CDR3 is TGCAGTGCGACGGGGAACACTGAAGCTTTCTTT. It is translated as CSATGNTEAFF.

This clonotype was recorded at least ten times. The CDR3 DNA reads as TGCAGTGCTAGAGGCGGGGGGGCCTGGGAGACCCAGTACTTC. It encodes CSARGGGAWETQYF. V gene TRBV20-1 combines with J gene TRBJ2-5, with 9 bases fitting TRBD2. Germline CDR1 reads DFQATT; CDR2 reads SNEGSKA (reference sequence). After removal of 1 base from V and 5 bases from J, the junction contained 5 bases not matched to a gene. The CDR3 has 14 amino acids.

This clonotype has a handful of counts. The V call is TRBV6-2 or TRBV6-3, the J call TRBJ1-2; D is uncertain. Trimming shortened V by 6 bases and J by 4 bases, and 15 bases separated the two germline ends. The CDR3 spans 14 residues. Germline assignment: CDR1 MNHEY and CDR2 SVGEGT. CDR3 nucleotide sequence: TGTGCCAGCAGAGATGGTGGGTCAGGCTATGGCTACACCTTC. Protein sequence: CASRDGGSGYGYTF.

This clonotype was seen ten or more times. V and J are TRBV5-1 and TRBJ2-5; D is unresolved. Germline V gene lookup returns CDR1 SGHRS and CDR2 YFSETQ. Trimming removed 4 bases at V and 5 bases at J, with 18 bases between. The CDR3 has 15 residues. As DNA, the CDR3 is TGCGCCAGCAGCGCCCAAGGTCAAGGGATGGAGACCCAGTACTTC. This codes for CASSAQGQGMETQYF.

This clonotype was seen many times. The chain has TRBV29-1 and TRBJ2-3; a possible D gene is TRBD2 (6 bases). V was cut by 7 bases and J by 1 base, with 21 bases left in between. Germline CDR1 and CDR2: SQVTM and ANQGSEA. The CDR3 runs 16 residues. The CDR3 is CSAGTRVSMGTDTQYF. The CDR3, as DNA: TGCAGCGCTGGGACTCGGGTGAGCATGGGCACAGATACGCAGTATTTT.

This clonotype was detected ten times or more. This chain joins TRBV9 and TRBJ2-5; 7 bases match TRBD1. Per the germline V gene, CDR1 is SGDLS and CDR2 is YYNGEE. The CDR3 runs 17 residues. Germline trimming cut 0 bases from V and 0 bases from J; bases unmatched to any gene: 8. The CDR3 here is CASSVAVRQGNQETQYF. CDR3 nucleotides: TGTGCCAGCAGCGTAGCTGTGAGACAGGGAAACCAAGAGACCCAGTACTTC.

This clonotype was observed at least ten times. CDR3 amino acids: CASRGTARAETQYF. CDR3 in DNA: TGTGCCAGCAGGGGGACTGCGAGGGCGGAGACCCAGTACTTC. The chain is built from TRBV6-1 and TRBJ2-5, with a tentative D call TRBD2 (6 bases). The V gene's germline CDR1 is MNHNS and CDR2 SASEGT. V was shortened by 6 bases and J by 5 bases, with 16 bases between the two germline ends. The CDR3 consists of 14 residues.

V usage is TRBV12-3 or TRBV12-4 and J usage is TRBJ2-7; D gene uncertain. The CDR3 covers 12 residues. V lost 4 bases, J lost 3 bases, and 7 bases lay in between. CDR3 bases: TGTGCCAGCAGTTCCCTCCACTACGAGCAGTACTTC. Encoded protein: CASSSLHYEQYF.

This clonotype was picked up many times. The chain employs TRBV4-2 and TRBJ2-3, with 9 bases identical to TRBD2. Losses at the gene ends were 6 bases for V and 2 bases for J; bases not matched to a gene: 6. Germline V gives CDR1 LGHNA, CDR2 YNFKEQ. The CDR3 is 15 amino acids. The DNA of the CDR3 is TGTGCCAGCAGTGGGAGCGGGGGGAACACAGATACGCAGTATTTT. It is translated as CASSGSGGNTDTQYF.

This clonotype came up many times. The chain combines TRBV5-1 with TRBJ1-2; a weak D match, TRBD1 (6 bases). The CDR3 is 14 amino acids. V was shortened by 4 bases and J by 3 bases, with 13 bases between the two germline ends. Germline-derived CDR1 and CDR2 are SGHRS and YFSETQ. This CDR3 reads CASSPGGHDYGYTF. The CDR3 DNA reads as TGCGCCAGCAGCCCGGGGGGACATGACTATGGCTACACCTTC.

In this sample, this clonotype turned up many times. This chain uses TRBV20-1 with TRBJ1-2; D is uncertain. The CDR3 has 13 residues. V gave up 2 bases and J gave up 0 bases, with 7 bases separating them. From germline, CDR1 is DFQATT and CDR2 SNEGSKA (reference sequence). This CDR3 is CSARTGPNYGYTF. The CDR3 DNA reads as TGCAGTGCTAGAACCGGGCCTAACTATGGCTACACCTTC.

This clonotype appeared a few times. A much larger clone differs by one base, so this may be a read error. This chain connects TRBV20-1 to TRBJ2-3; the match to TRBD1 covers 11 bases. This CDR3 is 17 amino acids long. CDR1 is DFQATT and CDR2 is SNEGSKA in the germline V gene (reference sequence). CDR3 sequence reads: CCARDLDRDRGTDTQYF. CDR3 bases: TGCTGTGCTAGAGACCTAGACCGGGACAGGGGGACAGATACGCAGTATTTT.

This clonotype was detected ten times or more. The CDR3 spells CASSFLGPGPGEQYF. The CDR3 DNA follows: TGCGCCAGCAGCTTCTTAGGACCGGGGCCGGGAGAGCAGTACTTC. The chain recombines TRBV5-1 with TRBJ2-7; perhaps D is TRBD1 or TRBD2 (5 bases each). The germline gives CDR1 SGHRS, CDR2 YFSETQ. This CDR3 region has 15 residues. Deletions cut 2 bases from V and 7 bases from J, with 19 bases between.

This clonotype was picked up many times. V and J are TRBV4-1 and TRBJ1-5, with unresolved D. V was cut by 1 base and J by 1 base, with 11 bases left in between. The CDR3 sequence is 16 residues long. In germline, CDR1 is MGHRA, CDR2 YSYEKL. CDR3 in DNA: TGCGCCAGCAGCCAAGCGAGCGGGTTAAGCAATCAGCCCCAGCATTTT. Residues: CASSQASGLSNQPQHF.

This clonotype was detected many times. V and J are TRBV9 and TRBJ1-2; 8 bases map to TRBD1. The CDR3 loop spans 16 amino acids. V shed 0 bases and J 8 bases; nucleotides not matched to a gene: 12. Germline V gives CDR1 SGDLS, CDR2 YYNGEE. CDR3 protein: CASSVVSGQGVGGYTF. DNA of the CDR3: TGTGCCAGCAGCGTAGTTAGTGGACAGGGAGTCGGCGGCTACACCTTC.

A note on this clonotype: A read error may explain this, as a much larger clone is one base away. Given the absence of the conserved phenylalanine or tryptophan at the CDR3 end, a read error is likely. The gene calls are TRBV18 and TRBJ2-5, with D possibly being TRBD2 (6 bases). CDR1 is KGHSH, CDR2 LQKENI, per germline. This CDR3 has 16 amino acids. V lost 3 bases to trimming and J lost 1 base, with 15 bases between them. CDR3 loop: CASSPFMGSGQETQYC. CDR3 DNA: TGTGCCAGCTCACCGTTTATGGGTAGCGGCCAAGAGACCCAGTACTGC.

The CDR3 loop is CASSRTGGTGELFF. The CDR3 nucleotides are TGTGCCAGCAGTCGGACGGGCGGGACCGGGGAGCTGTTTTTT. The chain links TRBV2 to TRBJ2-2; maybe TRBD2 (5 bases). Deletions cut 5 bases from V and 5 bases from J, with 12 bases between. CDR3 length equals 14 residues. Germline loops: CDR1 SNHLY, CDR2 FYNNEI.

In its sample, this clonotype was seen many times. This chain uses TRBV7-3 with TRBJ2-2; D may be TRBD1 or TRBD2 (5 bases each). V lost 2 bases to trimming and J lost 1 base, with 11 bases between them. Germline V gene lookup returns CDR1 SGHTA and CDR2 FQGTGA. The CDR3 is made up of 16 amino acids. DNA for the CDR3: TGTGCCAGCAGCTTACAAGGGACGGAGAACACCGGGGAGCTGTTTTTT. Translating gives CASSLQGTENTGELFF.